One sample yielded the 6 T cell receptor beta chains listed below, sequenced in a study of blood T cell repertoires in COVID-19. Libraries were prepared by immunoSEQ multiplex PCR; TCRdb keeps only in-frame clonotypes and omits some of them. The table has about 260,000 clones, 86% seen once; the top ten hold around 2.1%. The sample comprised PBMCs or T cells enriched from blood (not recorded which). The receptors here all came from a woman in her forties or fifties who had recovered from COVID-19.

The V and J genes are TRBV28 and TRBJ2-2; 7 bases align to TRBD1. This CDR3 is built from 15 residues. The V gene's germline CDR1 is MDHEN and CDR2 SYDVKM. The V segment lost 5 bases and the J segment 1 base; nucleotides outside the gene matches: 4. The CDR3 loop is CASSLRGLNTGELFF. CDR3 DNA sequence: TGTGCCAGCAGTCTAAGGGGGCTGAACACCGGGGAGCTGTTTTTT.

CDR3: CASSLDRGQGSGANVLTF. DNA for the CDR3: TGTGCCAGCAGCTTAGACCGAGGACAGGGGTCTGGGGCCAACGTCCTGACTTTC. The chain carries TRBV11-3 and TRBJ2-6; 9 nucleotides line up with TRBD1. V trimming: 0 bases; J trimming: 1 base; junction bases outside the gene matches: 4. This CDR3 is 18 amino acids long. The germline gives CDR1 SGHNT, CDR2 YENEEA.

Only a few counts were recorded for this clone. V usage is TRBV24-1 and J usage is TRBJ1-1, with TRBD1 identical over 9 bases. Germline-derived CDR1 and CDR2 are KGHDR and SFDVKD. There are 13 residues in the CDR3. Trimming took 7 bases from V and 4 from J; bases not matched to a gene: 3. CDR3 in amino acids: CATRGTGRTEAFF. In DNA form, the CDR3 reads TGTGCCACCAGGGGGACAGGGCGCACTGAAGCTTTCTTT.

The chain recombines TRBV25-1 with TRBJ1-3, with 7 bases matching TRBD1. CDR3 size: 14 residues. CDR1 and CDR2 (germline): MGHDK, SYGVNS. Trimming cost V 2 bases and J 6 bases; bases outside gene matches: 4. Written as DNA, the CDR3 is TGTGCCAGCAGTGAAACGGGACAGACAAACACCATATATTTT. This codes for CASSETGQTNTIYF.

This chain uses TRBV27 with TRBJ2-1; no clear D gene. The CDR3 loop spans 14 amino acids. V lost 5 bases and J lost 0, with 8 bases in between. CDR1 and CDR2 from the germline V gene are MNHEY and SMNVEV (reference sequence). The CDR3 region is CASSNRGSYNEQFF. As DNA, the CDR3 is TGTGCCAGCAGTAATAGAGGCTCCTACAATGAGCAGTTCTTC.

J is TRBJ2-3 and V is TRBV19, with TRBD2 matching over 12 bases. CDR1 LNHDA and CDR2 SQIVND come from the germline V gene (reference sequence). CDR3 length: 17 amino acids. Trimming took 1 base from V and 5 from J; bases not matched to a gene: 7. Here the CDR3 reads CASSIGLAGVWEDTQYF. The DNA of the CDR3 is TGTGCCAGTAGTATAGGACTAGCGGGAGTCTGGGAAGATACGCAGTATTTT.